This T cell receptor (beta chain) is from a study of beta chain features in type 1 diabetes. Study results and limitations: Moderate but significant shortening of TCRB CDR3s was recorded in all four CD4+ subsets from Type 1 diabetes patients.

Concerning this clone: As yet, its antigen is unknown.

Sequencing targeted expressed TCRB transcripts, as all isolated RNA had been reverse transcribed. Here immunoSEQ multiplex PCR was the method, and the copy in TCRdb shows in-frame clones only, minus some. The table includes roughly 230,000 clones, 9.6% detected once. Germline lookup yields CDR1 SGDLS and CDR2 YYNGEE. The CDR3 is made up of 15 amino acids. V was clipped by 3 bases and J by 8 bases; unmatched bases: 8. The sample was naive CD4+ T cells from blood. The J gene is TRBJ1-4, the V gene TRBV9, with 9 bases matching TRBD1. The clonotype originates from a woman between 18 and 30 years old in good health. The CDR3 DNA reads as TGTGCCAGCAGCGCCCGGACAGGGGAGTACGAAAAACTGTTTTTT. This sequence encodes CASSARTGEYEKLFF. The entire variable domain, with the rest obtained from reference TRBV9 and TRBJ1-4, is as follows: DSGVTQTPKHLITATGQRVTLRCSPRSGDLSVYWYQQSLDQGLQFLIQYYNGEERAKGNILERFSAQQFPDLHSELNLSSLELGDSALYFCASSARTGEYEKLFFGSGTQLSVL.